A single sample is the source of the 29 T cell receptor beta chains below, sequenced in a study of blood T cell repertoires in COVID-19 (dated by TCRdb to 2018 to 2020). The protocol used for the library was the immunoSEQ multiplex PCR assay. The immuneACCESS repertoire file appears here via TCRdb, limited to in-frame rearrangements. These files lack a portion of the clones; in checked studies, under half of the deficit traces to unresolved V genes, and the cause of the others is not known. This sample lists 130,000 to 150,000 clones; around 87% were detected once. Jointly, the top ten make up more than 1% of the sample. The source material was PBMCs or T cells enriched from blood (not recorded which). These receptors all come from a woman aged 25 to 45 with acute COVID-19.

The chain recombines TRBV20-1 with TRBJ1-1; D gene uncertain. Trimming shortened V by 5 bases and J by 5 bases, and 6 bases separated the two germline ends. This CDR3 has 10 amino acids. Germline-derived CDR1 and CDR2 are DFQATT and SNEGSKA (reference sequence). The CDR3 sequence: CSAEETEAFF. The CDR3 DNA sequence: TGCAGTGCTGAGGAAACTGAAGCTTTCTTT.

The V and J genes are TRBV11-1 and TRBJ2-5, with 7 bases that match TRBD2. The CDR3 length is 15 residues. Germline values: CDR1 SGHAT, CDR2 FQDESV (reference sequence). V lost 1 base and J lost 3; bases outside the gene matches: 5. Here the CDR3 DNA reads TGTGCCAGCAGCTTAGGATGGGCGGGAGAAGAGACCCAGTACTTC. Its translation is CASSLGWAGEETQYF.

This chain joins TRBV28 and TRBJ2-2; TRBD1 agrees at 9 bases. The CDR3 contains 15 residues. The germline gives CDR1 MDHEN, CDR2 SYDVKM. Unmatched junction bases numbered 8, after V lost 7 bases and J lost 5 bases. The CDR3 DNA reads TGTGCCAGCAATAATGGACAGGGGTGGACCGGGGAGCTGTTTTTT. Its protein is CASNNGQGWTGELFF.

The CDR3: CATRPDRNDEQFF. The DNA for the CDR3 is TGTGCCACCCGACCCGACAGGAACGATGAGCAGTTCTTC. This rearrangement joins TRBV10-3 to TRBJ2-1; perhaps TRBD1 as D (6 bases). The germline gives CDR1 ENHRY, CDR2 SYGVKD. Trimming stripped 10 bases from V and 8 bases from J, with 18 bases between. The CDR3 is made up of 13 amino acids.

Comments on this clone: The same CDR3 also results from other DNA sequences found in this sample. CDR3: CASSLVSGSSYEQYF. CDR3 nucleotides: TGCGCCAGCAGCTTGGTTTCGGGGAGCTCCTACGAGCAGTACTTC. V and J are TRBV5-1 and TRBJ2-7; D perhaps matches TRBD2 (5 bases). This CDR3 region has 15 residues. The germline gives CDR1 SGHRS, CDR2 YFSETQ. Trimming left V 0 bases short and J 0 bases short, with 10 bases between. The full variable domain, with the rest looked up from reference TRBV5-1 and TRBJ2-7, is KAGVTQTPRYLIKTRGQQVTLSCSPISGHRSVSWYQQTPGQGLQFLFEYFSETQRNKGNFPGRFSGRQFSNSRSEMNVSTLELGDSALYLCASSLVSGSSYEQYFGPGTRLTVT.

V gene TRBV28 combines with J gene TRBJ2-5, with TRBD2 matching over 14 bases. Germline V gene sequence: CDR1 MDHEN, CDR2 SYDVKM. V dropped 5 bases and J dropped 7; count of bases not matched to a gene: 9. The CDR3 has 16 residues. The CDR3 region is CASSQTGTSGSGTQYF. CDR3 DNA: TGTGCCAGCAGTCAAACCGGGACTAGCGGGAGTGGGACCCAGTACTTC.

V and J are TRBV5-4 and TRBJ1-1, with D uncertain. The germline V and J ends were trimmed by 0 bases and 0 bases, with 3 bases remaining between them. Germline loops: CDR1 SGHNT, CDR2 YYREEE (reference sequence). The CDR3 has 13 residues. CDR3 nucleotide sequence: TGTGCCAGCAGCTTGGACATGAACACTGAAGCTTTCTTT. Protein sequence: CASSLDMNTEAFF.

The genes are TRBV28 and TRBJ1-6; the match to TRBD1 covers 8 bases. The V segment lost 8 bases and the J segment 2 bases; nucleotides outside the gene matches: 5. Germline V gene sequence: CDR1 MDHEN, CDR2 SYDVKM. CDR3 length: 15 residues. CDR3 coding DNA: TGTGCCAGCGACGGACAGGGTGCCTATAATTCACCCCTCCACTTT. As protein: CASDGQGAYNSPLHF.

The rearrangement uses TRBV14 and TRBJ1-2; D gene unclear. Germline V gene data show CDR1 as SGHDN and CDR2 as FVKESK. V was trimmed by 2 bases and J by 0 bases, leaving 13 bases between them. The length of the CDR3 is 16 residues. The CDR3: CASSQNPGEANYGYTF. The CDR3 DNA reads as TGTGCCAGCAGCCAAAATCCGGGAGAAGCTAACTATGGCTACACCTTC.

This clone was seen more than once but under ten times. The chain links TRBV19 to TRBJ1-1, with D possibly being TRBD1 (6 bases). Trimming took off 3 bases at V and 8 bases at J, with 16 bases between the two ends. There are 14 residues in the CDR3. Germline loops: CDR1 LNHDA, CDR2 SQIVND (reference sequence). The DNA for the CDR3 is TGTGCCAGTAGTATCTCTTACAGGGAATCGGAAGCTTTCTTT. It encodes CASSISYRESEAFF.

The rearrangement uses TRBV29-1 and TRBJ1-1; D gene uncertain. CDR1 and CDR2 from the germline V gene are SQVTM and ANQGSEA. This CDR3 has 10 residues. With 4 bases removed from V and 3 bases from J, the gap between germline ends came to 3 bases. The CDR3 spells CSVADTEAFF. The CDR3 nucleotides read TGCAGCGTTGCCGACACTGAAGCTTTCTTT.

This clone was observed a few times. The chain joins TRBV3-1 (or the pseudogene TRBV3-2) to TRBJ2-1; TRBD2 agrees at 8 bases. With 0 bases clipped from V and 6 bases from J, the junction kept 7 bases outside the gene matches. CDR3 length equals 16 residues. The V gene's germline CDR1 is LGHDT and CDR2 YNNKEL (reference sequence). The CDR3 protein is CASSQDLGLAVNEQFF. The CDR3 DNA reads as TGTGCCAGCAGCCAAGATCTAGGACTAGCAGTCAATGAGCAGTTCTTC.

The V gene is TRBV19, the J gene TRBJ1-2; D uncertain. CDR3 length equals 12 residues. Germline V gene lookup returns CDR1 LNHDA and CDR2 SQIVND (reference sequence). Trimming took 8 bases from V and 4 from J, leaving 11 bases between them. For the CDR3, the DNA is TGTGCCAGTTACTCCGTCTCCTATGGCTACACCTTC. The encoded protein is CASYSVSYGYTF.

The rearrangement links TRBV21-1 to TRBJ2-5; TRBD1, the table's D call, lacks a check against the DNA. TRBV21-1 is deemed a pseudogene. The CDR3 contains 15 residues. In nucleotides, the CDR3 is TGTGCCAGCAGCAAAGAGGCCAGGGGGCAGGAGACCCAGTACTTC. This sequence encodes CASSKEARGQETQYF.

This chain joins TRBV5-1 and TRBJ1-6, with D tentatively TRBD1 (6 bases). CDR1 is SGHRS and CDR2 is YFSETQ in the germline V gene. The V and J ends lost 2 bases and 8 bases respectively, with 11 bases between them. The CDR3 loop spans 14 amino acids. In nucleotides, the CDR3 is TGCGCCAGCAGCTTACAGGGCTCCGATTCACCCCTCCACTTT. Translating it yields CASSLQGSDSPLHF. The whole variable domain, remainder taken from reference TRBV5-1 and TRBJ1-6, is KAGVTQTPRYLIKTRGQQVTLSCSPISGHRSVSWYQQTPGQGLQFLFEYFSETQRNKGNFPGRFSGRQFSNSRSEMNVSTLELGDSALYLCASSLQGSDSPLHFGNGTRLTVT.

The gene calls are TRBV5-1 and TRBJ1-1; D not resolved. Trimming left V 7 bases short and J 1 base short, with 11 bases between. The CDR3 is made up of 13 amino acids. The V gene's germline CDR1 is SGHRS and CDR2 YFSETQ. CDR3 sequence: CASGREANTEAFF. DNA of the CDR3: TGCGCCAGCGGACGGGAAGCGAACACTGAAGCTTTCTTT.

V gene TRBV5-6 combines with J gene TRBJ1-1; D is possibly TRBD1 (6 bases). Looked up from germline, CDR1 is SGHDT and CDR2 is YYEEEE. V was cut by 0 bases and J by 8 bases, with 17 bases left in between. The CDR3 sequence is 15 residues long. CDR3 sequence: CASSLGDTGAGEAFF. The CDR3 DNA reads TGTGCCAGCAGCTTGGGGGACACGGGCGCTGGGGAAGCTTTCTTT.

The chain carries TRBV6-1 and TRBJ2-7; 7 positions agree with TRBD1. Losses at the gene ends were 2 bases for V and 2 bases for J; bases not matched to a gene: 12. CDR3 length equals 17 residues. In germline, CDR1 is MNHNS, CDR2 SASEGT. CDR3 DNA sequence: TGTGCCAGCAGTGAACACGGGACAGCAATCCCCGCCTACGAGCAGTACTTC. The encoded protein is CASSEHGTAIPAYEQYF.

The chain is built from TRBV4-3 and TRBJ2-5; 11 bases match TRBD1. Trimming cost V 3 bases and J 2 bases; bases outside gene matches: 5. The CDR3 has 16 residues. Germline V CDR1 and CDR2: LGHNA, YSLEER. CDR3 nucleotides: TGCGCCAGCAGCCACGCTAGGGACAGGGGGCAAGAGACCCAGTACTTC. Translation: CASSHARDRGQETQYF.

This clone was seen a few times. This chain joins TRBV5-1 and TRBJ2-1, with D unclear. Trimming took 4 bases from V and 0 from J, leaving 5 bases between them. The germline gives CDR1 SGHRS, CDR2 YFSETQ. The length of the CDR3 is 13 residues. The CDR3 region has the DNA TGCGCCAGCAGCCCTTTCTCCTACAATGAGCAGTTCTTC. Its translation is CASSPFSYNEQFF.

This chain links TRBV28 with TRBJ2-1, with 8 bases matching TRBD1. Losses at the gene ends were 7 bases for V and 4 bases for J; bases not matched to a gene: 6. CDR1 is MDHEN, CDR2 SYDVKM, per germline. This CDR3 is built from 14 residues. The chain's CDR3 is CASKQGGLYNEQFF. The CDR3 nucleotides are TGTGCCAGCAAACAGGGGGGCCTTTACAATGAGCAGTTCTTC.

The CDR3 DNA sequence: TGTGCCAGCAGTTTAAGTGGGAGGGCCGGAGGTGAGCAGTTCTTC. It specifies CASSLSGRAGGEQFF. The chain has TRBV28 and TRBJ2-1, with 7 bases aligning to TRBD2. CDR1 is MDHEN, CDR2 SYDVKM, per germline. Trimming at V came to 2 bases and at J to 9 bases, leaving 10 bases not matched to a gene. The CDR3 is 15 amino acids. Looking up the rest from reference TRBV28 and TRBJ2-1 gives the full variable domain: DVKVTQSSRYLVKRTGEKVFLECVQDMDHENMFWYRQDPGLGLRLIYFSYDVKMKEKGDIPEGYSVSREKKERFSLILESASTNQTSMYLCASSLSGRAGGEQFFGPGTRLTVL.

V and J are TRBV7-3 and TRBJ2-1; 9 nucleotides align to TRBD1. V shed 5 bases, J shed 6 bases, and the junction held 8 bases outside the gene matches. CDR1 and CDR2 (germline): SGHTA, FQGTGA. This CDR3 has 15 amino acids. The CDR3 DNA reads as TGTGCCAGCAGCACAACCGGGACAGGGAGCAATGAGCAGTTCTTC. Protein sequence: CASSTTGTGSNEQFF.

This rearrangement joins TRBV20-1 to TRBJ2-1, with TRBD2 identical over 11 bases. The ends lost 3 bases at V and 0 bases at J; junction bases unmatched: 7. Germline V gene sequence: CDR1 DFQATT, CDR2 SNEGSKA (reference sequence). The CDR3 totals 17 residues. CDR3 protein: CSASTFSGRASYNEQFF. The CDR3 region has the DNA TGCAGTGCTAGTACTTTTAGCGGGAGGGCCTCCTACAATGAGCAGTTCTTC.

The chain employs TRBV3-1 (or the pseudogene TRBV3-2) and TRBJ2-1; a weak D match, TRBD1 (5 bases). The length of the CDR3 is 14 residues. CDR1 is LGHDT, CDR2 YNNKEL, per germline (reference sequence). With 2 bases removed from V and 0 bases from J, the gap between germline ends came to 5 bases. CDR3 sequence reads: CASSQQGSYNEQFF. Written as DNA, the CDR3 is TGTGCCAGCAGCCAACAGGGCTCCTACAATGAGCAGTTCTTC.

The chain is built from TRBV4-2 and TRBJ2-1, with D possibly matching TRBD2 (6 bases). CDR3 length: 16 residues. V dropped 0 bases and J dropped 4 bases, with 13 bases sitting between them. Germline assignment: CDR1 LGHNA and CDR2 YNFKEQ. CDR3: CASSQEHGAGYNEQFF. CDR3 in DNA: TGTGCCAGCAGCCAAGAGCACGGTGCGGGATACAATGAGCAGTTCTTC.

The CDR3 here is CASLETDRKEGNTEAFF. Written as DNA, the CDR3 is TGTGCCAGTCTTGAGACCGACAGGAAGGAAGGGAACACTGAAGCTTTCTTT. The chain employs TRBV19 and TRBJ1-1, with D tentatively TRBD1 (6 bases). Trimming stripped 8 bases from V and 1 base from J, with 23 bases between. The CDR3 runs 17 residues. CDR1 and CDR2 (germline): LNHDA, SQIVND (reference sequence).

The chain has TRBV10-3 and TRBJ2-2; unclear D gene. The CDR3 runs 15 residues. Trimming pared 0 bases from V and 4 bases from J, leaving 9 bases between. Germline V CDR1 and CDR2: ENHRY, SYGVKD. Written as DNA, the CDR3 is TGTGCCATCAGTGAGTCGACCGACTCCACCGGGGAGCTGTTTTTT. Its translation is CAISESTDSTGELFF.

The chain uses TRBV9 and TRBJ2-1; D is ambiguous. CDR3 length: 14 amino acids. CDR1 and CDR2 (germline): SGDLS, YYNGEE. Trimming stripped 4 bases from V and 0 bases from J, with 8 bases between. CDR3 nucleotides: TGTGCCAGCAGCCCCATGAGCTCCTACAATGAGCAGTTCTTC. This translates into CASSPMSSYNEQFF.